This T cell receptor beta chain was captured in a study of CD8 T cells in ankylosing spondylitis. The study, taken as a whole, reports: Past studies reported some motif variants in reactive arthritis synovial fluid and blood. Within peripheral blood, clones linked to disease were CD8+ and relatively rare. The study identified a TCR beta motif of several highly homologous variants that appeared characteristic of ankylosing spondylitis blood.

The germline gives CDR1 LNHNV, CDR2 YYDKDF (reference sequence). The CDR3 loop spans 13 amino acids. Trimming removed 3 bases at V and 6 bases at J, with 9 bases between. On this clonotype itself: Its antigen remains unidentified.

Quantitative 5'-RACE with molecular barcodes produced the TCR beta libraries. MiXCR was run by TCRdb on the 5' RACE reads, yielding one entry per CDR3 protein. In the table there are 450,000 or so distinct CDR3 sequences, about 25% of which are singletons. This sequence joins TRBV15 and TRBJ2-1; D remains unclear. The material sequenced was blood, either unsorted or a sorted T cell fraction (not recorded which). This sequence originates from a male donor with ankylosing spondylitis. CDR3 coding DNA: TGTGCCACCAGCAGGGCCACACTCAATGAGCAGTTCTTC. This translates into CATSRATLNEQFF. The variable domain in full, with the rest retrieved from reference TRBV15 and TRBJ2-1, is DAMVIQNPRYQVTQFGKPVTLSCSQTLNHNVMYWYQQKSSQAPKLLFHYYDKDFNNEADTPDNFQSRRPNTSFCFLDIRSPGLGDTAMYLCATSRATLNEQFFGPGTRLTVL.